The T cell receptor beta chain under discussion was sequenced for a study of response to subunit inactivated influenza vaccine. Study-wide results and caveats: Authors suggested each seasonal influenza vaccination recruits few new T cells.

Comments on this clonotype: The antigen remains unidentified.

TCRdb itself ran the RT-PCR reads through MiXCR, one entry per CDR3 protein. The sample lists 590,000 or so distinct CDR3 sequences, 12% to 15% occurring once. Germline CDR1 and CDR2: DFQATT and SNEGSKA (reference sequence). The V and J ends lost 3 bases and 2 bases, in that order; junction bases with no gene match: 6. The CDR3 has 14 residues. The J gene is TRBJ1-1, the V gene TRBV20-1, with 7 bases fitting TRBD1. This clonotype originated in a man between 45 and 60 years old who received an inactivated influenza vaccine. This specimen consisted of PBMCs from blood, obtained less than 15 days before vaccination. DNA of the CDR3: TGCAGTGCTAGGGGGGGACAGAGTAACACTGAAGCTTTCTTT. This sequence encodes CSARGGQSNTEAFF.